This T cell receptor beta chain is from a study of cytomegalovirus exposure and HLA in healthy donors. Study-wide points: A later analysis found most CMV-associated TCR beta chains apparently HLA-restricted.

The V end was cut by 2 bases, the J end by 0 bases, with 13 bases between. CDR3 length: 16 amino acids. Germline-derived CDR1 and CDR2 are SNHLY and FYNNEI. In the PCR, 60 Vbeta and 13 Jbeta primers were used. The table came from immunoSEQ multiplex PCR; TCRdb's copy has only in-frame clones and leaves some out. The profile shows roughly 130,000 clones, about 80% of them singletons. Concerning this clone itself: Its antigen is currently unknown.

The rearrangement links TRBV2 to TRBJ1-2, with D possibly being TRBD1 (6 bases). This receptor was taken from a human donor in good health. Sequencing input: PBMCs. CDR3 in amino acids: CASSELVGTTNYGYTF. The CDR3 DNA reads as TGTGCCAGCAGTGAATTAGTAGGGACAACTAACTATGGCTACACCTTC. The full variable domain, in which reference TRBV2 and TRBJ1-2 provide the parts outside the CDR3, is EPEVTQTPSHQVTQMGQEVILRCVPISNHLYFYWYRQILGQKVEFLVSFYNNEISEKSEIFDDQFSVERPDGSNFTLKIRSTKLEDSAMYFCASSELVGTTNYGYTFGSGTRLTVV.